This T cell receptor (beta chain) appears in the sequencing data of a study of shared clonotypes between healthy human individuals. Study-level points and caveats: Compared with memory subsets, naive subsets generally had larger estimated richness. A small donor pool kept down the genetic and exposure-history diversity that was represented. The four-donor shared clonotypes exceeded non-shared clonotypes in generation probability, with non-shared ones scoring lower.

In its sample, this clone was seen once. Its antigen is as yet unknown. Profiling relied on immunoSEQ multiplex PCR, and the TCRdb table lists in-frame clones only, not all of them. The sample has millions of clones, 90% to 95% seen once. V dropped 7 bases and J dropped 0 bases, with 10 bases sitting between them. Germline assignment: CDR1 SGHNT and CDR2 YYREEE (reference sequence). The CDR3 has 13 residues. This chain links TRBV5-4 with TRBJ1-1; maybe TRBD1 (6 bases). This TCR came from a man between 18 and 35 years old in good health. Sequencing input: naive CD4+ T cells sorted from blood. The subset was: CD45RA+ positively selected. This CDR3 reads CASRRDMNTEAFF. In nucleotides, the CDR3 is TGTGCCAGCCGCCGGGACATGAACACTGAAGCTTTCTTT.